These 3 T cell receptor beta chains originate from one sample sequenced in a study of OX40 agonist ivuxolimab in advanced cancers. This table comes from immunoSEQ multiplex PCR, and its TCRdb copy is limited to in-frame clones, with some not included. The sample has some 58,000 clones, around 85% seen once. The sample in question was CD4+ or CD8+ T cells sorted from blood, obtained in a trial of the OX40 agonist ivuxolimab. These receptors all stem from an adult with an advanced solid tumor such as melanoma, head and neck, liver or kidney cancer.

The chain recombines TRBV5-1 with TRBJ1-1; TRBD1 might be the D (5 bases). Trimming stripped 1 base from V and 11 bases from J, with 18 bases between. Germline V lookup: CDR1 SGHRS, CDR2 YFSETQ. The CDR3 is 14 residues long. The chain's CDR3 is CASSLTVRSGWAFF. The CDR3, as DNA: TGCGCCAGCAGCTTGACGGTTCGGTCAGGGTGGGCTTTCTTT. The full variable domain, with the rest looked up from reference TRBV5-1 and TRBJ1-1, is KAGVTQTPRYLIKTRGQQVTLSCSPISGHRSVSWYQQTPGQGLQFLFEYFSETQRNKGNFPGRFSGRQFSNSRSEMNVSTLELGDSALYLCASSLTVRSGWAFFGQGTRLTVV.

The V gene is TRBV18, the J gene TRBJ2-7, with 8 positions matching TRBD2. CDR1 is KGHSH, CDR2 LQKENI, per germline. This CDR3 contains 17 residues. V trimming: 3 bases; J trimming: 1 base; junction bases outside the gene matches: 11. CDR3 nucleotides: TGTGCCAGCTCACCCGCCGCCGAGCGGGAGTTATCCTACGAGCAGTACTTC. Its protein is CASSPAAERELSYEQYF.

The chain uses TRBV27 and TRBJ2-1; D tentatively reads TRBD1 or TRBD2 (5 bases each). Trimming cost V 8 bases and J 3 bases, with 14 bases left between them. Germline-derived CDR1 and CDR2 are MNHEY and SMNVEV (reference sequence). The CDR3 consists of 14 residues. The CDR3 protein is CASSRGPGYNEQFF. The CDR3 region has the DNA TGTGCCAGCTCACGGGGACCCGGCTACAATGAGCAGTTCTTC.